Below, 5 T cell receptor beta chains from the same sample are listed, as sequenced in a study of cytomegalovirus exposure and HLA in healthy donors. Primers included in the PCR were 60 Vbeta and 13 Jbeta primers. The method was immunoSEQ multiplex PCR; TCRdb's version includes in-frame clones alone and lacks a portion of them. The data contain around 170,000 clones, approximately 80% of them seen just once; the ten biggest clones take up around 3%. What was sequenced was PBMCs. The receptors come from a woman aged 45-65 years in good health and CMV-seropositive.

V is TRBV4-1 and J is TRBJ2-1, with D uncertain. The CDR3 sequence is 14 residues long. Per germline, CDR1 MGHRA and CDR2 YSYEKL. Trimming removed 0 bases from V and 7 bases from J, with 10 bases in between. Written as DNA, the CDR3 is TGCGCCAGCAGCCAAGAAGGTCTGCGGAATGAGCAGTTCTTC. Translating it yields CASSQEGLRNEQFF.

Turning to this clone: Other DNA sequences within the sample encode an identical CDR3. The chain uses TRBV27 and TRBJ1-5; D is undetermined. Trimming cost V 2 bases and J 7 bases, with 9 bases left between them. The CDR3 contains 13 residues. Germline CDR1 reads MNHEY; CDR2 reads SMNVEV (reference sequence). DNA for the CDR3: TGTGCCAGCAGTTTAGAGGGCCAGCAGCCCCAGCATTTT. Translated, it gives CASSLEGQQPQHF.

The DNA of the CDR3 is TGTGCCAGCAGCGGGCAGGGGGGAGATACGCAGTATTTT. It codes for CASSGQGGDTQYF. The chain joins TRBV7-3 to TRBJ2-3, with D tentatively TRBD1 (7 bases). The CDR3 extends over 13 amino acids. The ends were cut back, 5 bases at V and 5 bases at J, with 11 bases in the middle. The germline V gene encodes CDR1 SGHTA and CDR2 FQGTGA.

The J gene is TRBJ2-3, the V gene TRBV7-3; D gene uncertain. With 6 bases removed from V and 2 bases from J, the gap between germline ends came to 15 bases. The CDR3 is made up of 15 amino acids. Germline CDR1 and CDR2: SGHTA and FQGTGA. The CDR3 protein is CASRSASSLTDTQYF. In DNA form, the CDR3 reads TGTGCCAGCAGAAGTGCTAGTTCCCTCACAGATACGCAGTATTTT.

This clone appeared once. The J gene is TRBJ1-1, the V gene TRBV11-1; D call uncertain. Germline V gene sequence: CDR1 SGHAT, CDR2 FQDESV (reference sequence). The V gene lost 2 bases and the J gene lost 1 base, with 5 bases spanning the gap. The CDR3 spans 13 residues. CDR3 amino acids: CASSLRRNTEAFF. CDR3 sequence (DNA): TGTGCCAGCAGCTTACGGAGGAACACTGAAGCTTTCTTT.